These 9 T cell receptor beta chains originate from one sample sequenced in a study of blood T cell repertoires in COVID-19. The method was immunoSEQ multiplex PCR; TCRdb's version includes in-frame clones alone and lacks a portion of them. The table includes more than 200,000 clones, more than 60% detected once. The sample taken for sequencing was peripheral blood. These receptors were obtained from a woman aged 40 to 55 with active or convalescent COVID-19.

The V call is TRBV7-9, the J call TRBJ2-5; 10 nucleotides align to TRBD2. The junction had 4 bases not matched to a gene; V was cut back by 5 bases and J by 1 base. This CDR3 spans 15 amino acids. Per the germline V gene, CDR1 is SEHNR and CDR2 is FQNEAQ (reference sequence). The CDR3 DNA reads TGTGCCAGCAGCCTTAGCGGGGGGCTCCAAGAGACCCAGTACTTC. Translating gives CASSLSGGLQETQYF.

The V gene is TRBV5-6, the J gene TRBJ1-2; no reliable D call. Trimming stripped 1 base from V and 3 bases from J, with 4 bases between. Germline assignment: CDR1 SGHDT and CDR2 YYEEEE. CDR3 length: 12 amino acids. The CDR3 sequence is CASSLTDYGYTF. Written as DNA, the CDR3 is TGTGCCAGCAGCTTGACAGACTATGGCTACACCTTC.

The chain couples TRBV5-6 to TRBJ2-2; D unresolved. The CDR3 covers 14 residues. Germline V gene data show CDR1 as SGHDT and CDR2 as YYEEEE. V was cut by 2 bases and J by 0 bases, with 5 bases left in between. CDR3 in DNA: TGTGCCAGCAGCTTCCAGGCGAACACCGGGGAGCTGTTTTTT. Translating it yields CASSFQANTGELFF.

This sequence joins TRBV6-4 and TRBJ1-1, with D unclear. V was cut by 3 bases and J by 4 bases, with 9 bases left in between. This CDR3 region has 13 residues. Germline assignment: CDR1 MRHNA and CDR2 SNTAGT. CDR3 loop: CASSETFRTEAFF. In nucleotides, the CDR3 is TGTGCCAGCAGTGAGACATTCCGCACTGAAGCTTTCTTT.

This clone was detected only a few times. The chain links TRBV2 to TRBJ2-5, with 11 bases lining up with TRBD2. Trimming at V came to 7 bases and at J to 5 bases, leaving 3 bases not matched to a gene. Germline CDR1 and CDR2: SNHLY and FYNNEI. The CDR3 length is 13 residues. The CDR3 reads CASTLAGVETQYF. The DNA of the CDR3 is TGTGCCAGCACACTAGCGGGAGTTGAGACCCAGTACTTC. Full variable domain (outside the CDR3, taken from reference TRBV2 and TRBJ2-5): EPEVTQTPSHQVTQMGQEVILRCVPISNHLYFYWYRQILGQKVEFLVSFYNNEISEKSEIFDDQFSVERPDGSNFTLKIRSTKLEDSAMYFCASTLAGVETQYFGPGTRLLVL.

V gene TRBV7-3 combines with J gene TRBJ2-1; a possible D gene is TRBD2 (6 bases). Germline CDR1 SGHTA, CDR2 FQGTGA. This CDR3 region has 14 residues. Trimming took off 3 bases at V and 10 bases at J, with 16 bases between the two ends. CDR3 loop: CASSLGILAPEQFF. CDR3 bases: TGTGCCAGCAGCTTGGGGATACTAGCACCCGAGCAGTTCTTC.

V usage is TRBV7-9 and J usage is TRBJ1-1, with TRBD1 identical over 7 bases. The CDR3 spans 15 residues. Germline trimming cut 4 bases from V and 3 bases from J; bases unmatched to any gene: 8. Germline V gene data show CDR1 as SEHNR and CDR2 as FQNEAQ (reference sequence). The CDR3 nucleotides read TGTGCCAGCAGCTCTACAGGGGTGAGGGACACTGAAGCTTTCTTT. Its protein is CASSSTGVRDTEAFF.

CDR3 sequence: CASSWGMGQGHVGYTF. CDR3 nucleotides: TGTGCCAGCAGCTGGGGTATGGGACAGGGACACGTTGGCTACACCTTC. The rearrangement links TRBV5-4 to TRBJ1-2; 9 positions agree with TRBD1. The CDR3 covers 16 residues. Germline CDR1 is SGHNT and CDR2 is YYREEE (reference sequence). Germline trimming cut 3 bases from V and 7 bases from J; bases unmatched to any gene: 13.

The gene calls are TRBV18 and TRBJ2-5, with 7 bases lining up with TRBD1. CDR3 size: 15 residues. In germline, CDR1 is KGHSH, CDR2 LQKENI. Losses at the gene ends were 0 bases for V and 7 bases for J; bases not matched to a gene: 8. Here the CDR3 reads CASSPPGRTGGTQYF. CDR3 nucleotides: TGTGCCAGCTCACCACCAGGACGGACAGGCGGGACCCAGTACTTC.